This T cell receptor beta chain derives from a study of blood T cell repertoires in COVID-19. The wider study: The study drew acute and convalescent COVID-19 samples from the United States, Italy and Spain. T cells, B-cell-depleted T cells, or PBMCs provided the cDNA or gDNA that served as material.

This CDR3 contains 13 residues. Trimming removed 0 bases at V and 8 bases at J, with 10 bases between. About this clone: Other DNA sequences in the same sample also yield this CDR3.

Assay: immunoSEQ multiplex PCR; the TCRdb copy retains only in-frame clones and omits some. The repertoire consists of over 200,000 clones, with 85% to 90% occurring once and the leading ten covering 0.95% to 1%. The chain combines TRBV12-3 or TRBV12-4 with TRBJ1-2, with D possibly TRBD1 on 5 matching bases. Sequences were obtained from peripheral blood. The receptor comes from a middle-aged woman who had recovered from COVID-19. In DNA, the CDR3 is TGTGCCAGCAGTTTAGCCGGGGGTGGGGGCTACACCTTC. It specifies CASSLAGGGGYTF.